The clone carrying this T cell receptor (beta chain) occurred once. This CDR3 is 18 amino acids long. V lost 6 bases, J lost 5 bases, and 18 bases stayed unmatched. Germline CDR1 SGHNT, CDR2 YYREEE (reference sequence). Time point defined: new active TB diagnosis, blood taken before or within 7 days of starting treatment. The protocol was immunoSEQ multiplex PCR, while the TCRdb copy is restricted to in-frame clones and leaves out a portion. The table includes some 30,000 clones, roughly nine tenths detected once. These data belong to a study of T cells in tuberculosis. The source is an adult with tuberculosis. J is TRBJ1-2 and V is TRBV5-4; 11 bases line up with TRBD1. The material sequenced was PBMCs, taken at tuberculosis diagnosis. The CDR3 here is CASIHARDRGTSGYGYTF. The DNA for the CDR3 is TGTGCCAGCATCCACGCCCGGGACAGGGGGACCTCGGGGTATGGCTACACCTTC.